A single sample is the source of the 8 T cell receptor beta chains below, sequenced in a study of blood T cells in healthy people across ages (dated by TCRdb to between 2014 and 2016). The library was obtained by 5' RACE. Instrument used: Illumina HiSeq 2500. A second PCR of about 7 to 12 cycles was run with a J-beta primer mix and a sample-barcoded 5' primer. The public reads were reanalyzed by TCRdb: fastp trimming at Q25, MiXCR alignment, in-frame beta chains only. Rows merge per CDR3 protein into single entries with the most common DNA and genes. The sample profile shows hundreds of thousands of distinct CDR3 sequences; 52% of them were found once. Of the sample, 13% falls within the top ten clones. Sequencing was carried out using blood. The receptors originated from a woman older than 75 in good health.

A remark on this clonotype: Being one base from a much bigger clone, this may be a read error. This chain joins TRBV12-3 or TRBV12-4 and TRBJ1-5; TRBD1 is a possible D gene (5 bases). Trimming removed 3 bases at V and 2 bases at J, with 8 bases between. The CDR3 runs 14 residues. The CDR3 loop reads CASSFEGGNQPQHF. The CDR3 DNA is TGTGCCAGCAGTTTTGAAGGGGGCAATCAGCCCCAGCATTTT.

This clonotype was recorded at least ten times. The V call is TRBV3-1, the J call TRBJ2-5; 14 bases fit TRBD2. The junction had 5 bases not matched to a gene; V was cut back by 4 bases and J by 7 bases. From germline, CDR1 is LGHDT and CDR2 YNNKEL (reference sequence). The CDR3 extends over 15 amino acids. The CDR3 loop reads CASSRGLAGVRTQYF. The CDR3 DNA sequence: TGTGCCAGCAGCCGGGGACTAGCGGGAGTGAGGACCCAGTACTTC.

Points on this clonotype: One junction end disagrees with the germline gene, perhaps due to a read error. The chain recombines TRBV2 with TRBJ2-1; 7 bases agree with TRBD2. This CDR3 is built from 15 residues. The germline gives CDR1 SNHLY, CDR2 FYNNEI. In nucleotides, the CDR3 is TGTGCCGGCAGTGAGGCGCGGGGGTCCTACAATGAGCAGTTCTTC. Translation gives CAGSEARGSYNEQFF.

As to this clonotype: This may come from a read error, since a much larger clone is one base off. This sequence joins TRBV20-1 and TRBJ2-3, with 12 bases aligning to TRBD2. The V gene's germline CDR1 is DFQATT and CDR2 SNEGSKA (reference sequence). CDR3 length equals 17 residues. This CDR3 reads CSTRVWTSGEGTDTQYF. DNA for the CDR3: TGCAGTACTAGAGTCTGGACTAGCGGGGAGGGGACAGATACGCAGTATTTT.

This clonotype was counted ten times or more. This chain connects TRBV12-3 or TRBV12-4 to TRBJ2-3; TRBD1 aligns across 9 bases. V shed 10 bases and J 1 base; nucleotides not matched to a gene: 15. This CDR3 comprises 17 residues. CDR3 region: CATGTGFSSGGTDTQYF. The CDR3 DNA sequence: TGTGCCACCGGGACAGGGTTTTCCAGCGGGGGCACAGATACGCAGTATTTT.

A word on this clonotype: This may be a read error: a much more frequent sequence differs by one nucleotide. The rearrangement uses TRBV5-1 and TRBJ2-3, with unresolved D. This CDR3 has 17 amino acids. The V gene's germline CDR1 is SGHRS and CDR2 YFSETQ. V shed 0 bases and J shed 0 bases, with 14 bases lying between them. The CDR3 protein is CASSLGTTGGSTDTQYF. For the CDR3, the DNA is TGCGCCAGCAGCTTGGGGACCACTGGCGGCAGCACAGATACGCAGTATTTT.

This clonotype was recorded many times. CDR3 DNA sequence: TGCGCCAGCAGCTTGGGGCGGGAGAATGAGCAGTTCTTC. Translation: CASSLGRENEQFF. The chain couples TRBV5-1 to TRBJ2-1; 7 bases fit TRBD2. Trimming removed 0 bases from V and 7 bases from J; junction bases left unmatched: 1. The CDR3 is 13 residues long. Germline V lookup: CDR1 SGHRS, CDR2 YFSETQ.

This clonotype was seen only a few times. The chain links TRBV12-3 or TRBV12-4 to TRBJ2-2, with 7 positions matching TRBD1. The V gene end was trimmed by 5 bases and the J gene end by 4 bases; junction bases not matched to a gene: 4. CDR3 length equals 14 residues. This chain's CDR3 is CASSTGQATGELFF. CDR3 in DNA: TGTGCCAGCAGTACAGGACAGGCCACCGGGGAGCTGTTTTTT.